This TCR beta chain derives from a study of control samples from healthy donors and cancer patients. The CDR3 extends over 15 amino acids. Germline values: CDR1 MNHEY, CDR2 SMNVEV (reference sequence). V was cut by 4 bases and J by 7 bases, with 17 bases left in between. Clones were read by immunoSEQ multiplex PCR, and TCRdb kept only the in-frame ones, dropping some. The table lists roughly 88,000 clones, over 90% of them singletons. Sequencing was performed on blood. The chain is built from TRBV27 and TRBJ2-1, with D possibly being TRBD1 (8 bases). The clonotype originates from a man younger than 30 in good health. As DNA, the CDR3 is TGTGCCAGCAGTTACAGGGGGGGGCCTGAGAATGAGCAGTTCTTC. Its translation: CASSYRGGPENEQFF.